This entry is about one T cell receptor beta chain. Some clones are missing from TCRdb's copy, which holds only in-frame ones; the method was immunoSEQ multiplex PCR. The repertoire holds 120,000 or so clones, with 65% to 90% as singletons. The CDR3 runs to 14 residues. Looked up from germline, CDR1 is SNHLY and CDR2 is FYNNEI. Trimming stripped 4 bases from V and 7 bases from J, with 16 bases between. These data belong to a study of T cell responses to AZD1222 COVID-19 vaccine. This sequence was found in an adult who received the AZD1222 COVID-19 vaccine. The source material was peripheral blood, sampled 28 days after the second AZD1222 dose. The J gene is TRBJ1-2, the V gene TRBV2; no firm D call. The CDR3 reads CASSGNSPSGGYTF. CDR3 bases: TGTGCCAGCAGTGGAAACAGCCCCAGTGGTGGCTACACCTTC.